Listed here is a single T cell receptor beta chain. Its antigen is as yet unknown. With a much larger clone just one base away, this may be a read error. These data originate in a study of glioma-infiltrating T cells. Study-wide results and limits: Non-neoplastic patients had below-expected tissue-blood divergence, while all gliomas exceeded expectation. Very few CDR3 sequences were shared between tissue and blood.

CDR3 length: 13 amino acids. The iRepertoire nested amplicon-rescue multiplex PCR amplified TCR alpha and beta CDR3s from RNA. For one-step reverse transcription and amplification, roughly 95-400 ng of tissue mRNA or PBMC total RNA was used. In TCRdb, the multiplex PCR reads were re-called with MiXCR into one record per CDR3 protein. The sample includes about 3,200 distinct CDR3 sequences, 15% to 20% of them seen just once. Sequencing was done on a sample of glioma tissue, nonneoplastic brain tissue, or PBMCs (not recorded which). The receptor was derived from a human donor with low-grade glioma or glioblastoma, undergoing nonglioma brain surgery, or in good health (not recorded which). The gene calls are TRBV12-3 or TRBV12-4 and TRBJ1-1, with D unclear. CDR3 sequence (DNA): TGTGCCAGCGGCCCGAACACCCTCACTGTAGCTTTCTTT. This sequence encodes CASGPNTLTVAFF.